The 28 T cell receptor beta chains reported below all come from one sample, sequenced in a study of tumor-infiltrating lymphocytes in primary liver carcinoma. From roughly 0.55 ug of total RNA, TCR beta-specific cDNA was reverse-transcribed using a constant-region primer. A slightly modified ARM-PCR protocol with three nested multiplex PCR rounds produced these TCR beta libraries. TRBV1-TRBV30 forward primers paired with a C-beta reverse primer were used in the first two PCR rounds, which ran approximately 10 cycles each. Using its own MiXCR run on the multiplex PCR reads, TCRdb lists one record per CDR3 protein. The table records 25,000 to 35,000 distinct CDR3 sequences, about 82% of them present only once. The roughly 17-31 mg bulk tissue piece was not sorted before simultaneous RNA and DNA extraction. The sequenced material came from liver tumor tissue from sampling region 5. Subset reported: tumor region T5, tumor centre. The receptor set was obtained from a man in his forties with primary liver carcinoma and hepatitis B virus infection.

V gene TRBV11-2 combines with J gene TRBJ2-3, with D possibly being TRBD2 (5 bases). Germline assignment: CDR1 SGHAT and CDR2 FQNNGV. The CDR3 is 14 amino acids. V was trimmed by 5 bases and J by 5 bases, leaving 14 bases between them. The CDR3 DNA reads TGTGCCAGCAGCCAGGAGACTAACGGAGATACGCAGTATTTT. Protein: CASSQETNGDTQYF.

Notes on this clonotype: A read error may account for a junction end that differs from germline. J is TRBJ1-6 and V is TRBV4-2; weak D call: TRBD1 (5 bases). Germline CDR1 is LGHNA and CDR2 is YNFKEQ. The CDR3 is 17 amino acids. The CDR3 here is CVSSQDPGGTYNSPLNF. CDR3 DNA sequence: TGTGTCAGCAGCCAAGATCCGGGGGGGACCTATAATTCACCCCTCAACTTT.

In regard to this clonotype: The junction differs from germline at one of its ends, possibly a read error. CDR3 DNA: TGTGCCAGCAGTTGCGCGGGGCTAAGCAAAGATACGCAGTATTTT. Residues: CASSCAGLSKDTQYF. The V gene is TRBV6-5, the J gene TRBJ2-3, with a possible D match to TRBD2 (6 bases). CDR1 MNHEY and CDR2 SVGAGI come from the germline V gene. This CDR3 comprises 15 residues.

This chain joins TRBV6-6 and TRBJ1-1; 7 positions agree with TRBD1. V lost 4 bases and J lost 0; bases outside the gene matches: 2. Germline CDR1 reads MNHNY; CDR2 reads SVGAGI (reference sequence). The CDR3 is 14 amino acids. As DNA, the CDR3 is TGTGCCAGCAGTTCGGGGACAGTGAACACTGAAGCTTTCTTT. Encoded protein: CASSSGTVNTEAFF.

Comment on this clonotype: A much larger clone differs from this one at a single base, so this may be a read error. This chain joins TRBV29-1 and TRBJ2-5, with 9 nucleotides matching TRBD1. There are 13 residues in the CDR3. The V gene's germline CDR1 is SQVTM and CDR2 ANQGSEA. The CDR3 sequence: CSVPGQGQEIQHF. The CDR3 coding sequence is TGCAGCGTTCCAGGACAGGGGCAAGAGATCCAGCACTTC.

A note on this clonotype: Because the CDR3's place on the DNA is in doubt, the DNA is left out and the CDR3 is given as listed by TCRdb. The chain joins TRBV12-3 or TRBV12-4 to TRBJ2-7; the table's D call, TRBD1, was not checked against the DNA. The CDR3 has 15 amino acids, counting both end residues. CDR3 region: CASSFGQGANYEQCF.

About this clonotype: Germline and junction disagree at one end, which may indicate a read error. This chain connects TRBV6-1 to TRBJ1-2, with 7 bases fitting TRBD1. CDR3 length: 14 amino acids. Germline-derived CDR1 and CDR2 are MNHNS and SASEGT. The CDR3 region is CASSEWQGDDGYTF. The CDR3 nucleotides are TGTGCCAGCAGCGAGTGGCAGGGGGATGATGGTTACACCTTC.

Comments on this clonotype: The junction and the germline gene differ at one end; a read error may be behind it. The chain joins TRBV4-1 to TRBJ2-7; unclear D gene. Germline V gene data show CDR1 as MGHRA and CDR2 as YSYEKL. CDR3 length equals 13 residues. CDR3 in amino acids: CASTLGRWYGQYF. The CDR3 DNA is TGCGCCAGCACCCTGGGCCGTTGGTACGGGCAGTACTTC.

In its sample, this clonotype was seen many times. V is TRBV6-2 or TRBV6-3 and J is TRBJ2-7; 7 bases fit TRBD2. Looked up from germline, CDR1 is MNHEY and CDR2 is SVGEGT. V was clipped by 8 bases and J by 4 bases; unmatched bases: 11. This CDR3 region has 14 residues. CDR3 nucleotides: TGTGCCAGCTCTGTCGGCGGGAGTAGATACGAGCAGTACTTC. Translated: CASSVGGSRYEQYF.

The table lists this clonotype with a few counts. The conserved closing phenylalanine or tryptophan is absent in this CDR3, likely reflecting a read error. The V call is TRBV4-2, the J call TRBJ2-3; TRBD2 agrees at 10 bases. Germline V gene sequence: CDR1 LGHNA, CDR2 YNFKEQ. CDR3 length: 18 amino acids. CDR3 protein: CPSSQVALLAGATDTQYL. For the CDR3, the DNA is TGTCCCAGCAGCCAAGTGGCGCTCCTAGCGGGAGCGACAGATACGCAGTATTTA.

This clonotype was found a few times. With a much larger clone just one base away, this may be a read error. The chain combines TRBV21-1 with TRBJ2-7; the table's TRBD1 call for D was not verified on the DNA. TRBV21-1 is recorded as a pseudogene. The length of the CDR3 is 17 residues. The CDR3 DNA reads TGTACCAGCAGCAAAGAACGGTTCAGGGATTATAGCTACGAGCAGTACTTC. Protein sequence: CTSSKERFRDYSYEQYF.

The chain carries TRBV11-2 and TRBJ2-1; perhaps TRBD1 as D (6 bases). The CDR3 extends over 17 amino acids. The germline V gene encodes CDR1 SGHAT and CDR2 FQNNGV. The V gene lost 1 base and the J gene lost 3 bases, with 16 bases spanning the gap. The CDR3 coding sequence is TGTGCCAGCAGCTTAGGTTTAGGATACAGGGACTACAATGAGCAGTTCTTC. Protein sequence: CASSLGLGYRDYNEQFF.

Concerning this clonotype itself: The junction differs from germline at one of its ends, possibly a read error. The chain couples TRBV6-6 to TRBJ1-5, with D maybe TRBD1 (5 bases). The CDR3 covers 18 residues. CDR1 is MNHNY, CDR2 SVGAGI, per germline (reference sequence). CDR3 region: CASSQFPGVGDSNEPQHF. Here the CDR3 DNA reads TGTGCCAGTAGCCAATTCCCGGGGGTTGGTGATAGCAATGAGCCCCAGCATTTT.

Concerning this clonotype itself: A much more abundant neighbour one base away suggests this may be a read error. This chain links TRBV7-2 with TRBJ2-7, with TRBD1 identical over 8 bases. The CDR3 covers 14 residues. Germline CDR1 SGHTA, CDR2 FQGNSA. CDR3 nucleotide sequence: TGTGCCAGCAGCCGACAGGGGATCTCCTACCAGCAGTACTTC. Translation: CASSRQGISYQQYF.

J is TRBJ1-1 and V is TRBV5-1; a possible D gene is TRBD1 (5 bases). The CDR3 loop spans 17 amino acids. Between the trimmed V and J ends, which lost 1 base and 6 bases, there was a span of 22 bases. CDR1 is SGHRS and CDR2 is YFSETQ in the germline V gene. The CDR3 sequence: CASSLLPIGGRGAEAFF. In nucleotides, the CDR3 is TGCGCCAGCAGCTTGTTGCCGATCGGGGGACGCGGTGCTGAAGCTTTCTTT.

The chain is built from TRBV4-2 and TRBJ2-7, with TRBD2 matching 13 bases. This CDR3 is built from 18 residues. Unmatched junction bases numbered 19, after V lost 6 bases and J lost 8 bases. Looked up from germline, CDR1 is LGHNA and CDR2 is YNFKEQ. The CDR3 spells CASSEKPGLAGWPHKQYF. CDR3 nucleotides: TGTGCCAGCAGTGAAAAACCGGGACTAGCGGGATGGCCACACAAGCAGTACTTC.

Note on this clonotype: The junction departs from the called germline gene at one end, perhaps through a read error. The chain couples TRBV5-1 to TRBJ1-5; D remains ambiguous. There are 15 residues in the CDR3. The V gene's germline CDR1 is SGHRS and CDR2 YFSETQ. This CDR3 reads CASSLLPVANQHQHF. DNA of the CDR3: TGCGCCAGCAGCTTGCTCCCAGTGGCCAATCAGCACCAGCATTTT.

Turning to this clonotype: The junction departs from the called germline gene at one end, perhaps through a read error. This sequence joins TRBV4-2 and TRBJ1-1; TRBD1 matches 8 bases. The CDR3 consists of 17 residues. Germline V gene lookup returns CDR1 LGHNA and CDR2 YNFKEQ. In DNA, the CDR3 is TGTGTCAGCAGCCAAGGGTACGGACAGGGTTTTTGGACTGAAGCTCTCTTT. Translated, it gives CVSSQGYGQGFWTEALF.

On this clonotype: One end of the junction is discordant with germline, which a read error may explain. The J gene is TRBJ2-3, the V gene TRBV4-1; perhaps TRBD2 as D (5 bases). The CDR3 is made up of 14 amino acids. Germline V lookup: CDR1 MGHRA, CDR2 YSYEKL. CDR3 protein: CPSSQAGNVDTQYF. CDR3 coding DNA: TGTCCCAGCAGCCAGGCCGGGAATGTAGATACGCAGTATTTT.

This clonotype has a single count. This is likely a read error, given that the CDR3 carries no conserved phenylalanine or tryptophan at its end. CDR3 sequence reads: CAVNEREGNADTQYL. CDR3 DNA sequence: TGTGCCGTCAACGAGCGGGAGGGAAATGCGGATACGCAGTATTTG. V gene TRBV10-3 combines with J gene TRBJ2-3; TRBD2 aligns across 10 bases. Unmatched junction bases numbered 14, after V lost 11 bases and J lost 6 bases. This CDR3 region has 15 residues. CDR1 is ENHRY, CDR2 SYGVKD, per germline.

A remark on this clonotype: One junction end disagrees with the germline gene, perhaps due to a read error. This chain joins TRBV11-2 and TRBJ1-5; D unresolved. In germline, CDR1 is SGHAT, CDR2 FQNNGV. This CDR3 has 13 amino acids. The CDR3 loop reads CASSIITDQLQHF. CDR3 nucleotide sequence: TGTGCCAGCAGCATAATAACGGATCAGCTCCAGCATTTT.

The V gene is TRBV9, the J gene TRBJ2-4; the D call may be TRBD1 or TRBD2 (5 bases each). Germline V gene sequence: CDR1 SGDLS, CDR2 YYNGEE. CDR3 length equals 19 residues. The V end was cut by 0 bases, the J end by 0 bases, with 19 bases between. CDR3 DNA sequence: TGTGCCAGCAGCGTAGCTAGGGCCGGTACAGGACTAGCCAAAAACATTCAGTACTTC. Encoded protein: CASSVARAGTGLAKNIQYF.

To note about this clonotype: The junction and the germline gene differ at one end; a read error may be behind it. This chain joins TRBV5-5 and TRBJ2-3; tentative D call: TRBD2 (8 bases). This CDR3 has 20 amino acids. Germline CDR1 and CDR2: SGHKS and YYEKEE (reference sequence). The CDR3 DNA is TGTGTCAGCAGCCCCGGACTGACTAGCGTGATGACAGGGTTCACAGATACGCAGTATTTT. Protein: CVSSPGLTSVMTGFTDTQYF.

Concerning this clonotype: One end of the junction fails to match germline, which may point to a read error. The chain combines TRBV6-6 with TRBJ2-7, with D tentatively TRBD1 (6 bases). The CDR3 totals 15 residues. Germline values: CDR1 MNHNY, CDR2 SVGAGI (reference sequence). This CDR3 is CASSYSGRRGSEQYF. CDR3 nucleotides: TGTGCCAGCAGTTACTCGGGTCGCAGGGGTAGCGAGCAGTATTTC.

Remarks on this clonotype: A read error is likely, as this CDR3 ends without the conserved phenylalanine or tryptophan. The chain joins TRBV5-5 to TRBJ2-1; D gene uncertain. CDR3 length: 15 residues. Germline V gene data show CDR1 as SGHKS and CDR2 as YYEKEE (reference sequence). DNA for the CDR3: TGTGCCAGCAGTCTTGACTTTCCCCCGTACAATGGGCAGTTCCTC. It translates to CASSLDFPPYNGQFL.

Comments on this clonotype: One end of the junction varies from germline; a read error may be responsible. The gene calls are TRBV10-3 and TRBJ2-7; 16 positions agree with TRBD2. Germline V gene data show CDR1 as ENHRY and CDR2 as SYGVKD. There are 19 residues in the CDR3. DNA for the CDR3: TGTGCCATCACCAAACGATCGGGACTAGCGGGAGGGTGCTCATACGAGCTGTACTTC. Amino acid sequence: CAITKRSGLAGGCSYELYF.

Turning to this clonotype: This CDR3 fails to terminate in the conserved phenylalanine or tryptophan, so it likely reflects a read error. V is TRBV11-1 and J is TRBJ2-2; D not certain. This CDR3 contains 13 residues. Germline V CDR1 and CDR2: SGHAT, FQDESV (reference sequence). Trimming cost V 3 bases and J 7 bases, with 9 bases left between them. The CDR3 region is CASSLVGFGELFL. In nucleotides, the CDR3 is TGTGCCAGCAGCTTGGTAGGTTTCGGGGAGCTGTTTCTT.

This clonotype was counted ten times or more. The CDR3 loop is CASSPTPTGELFF. In nucleotides, the CDR3 is TGTGCCAGCAGTCCGACACCGACCGGGGAGCTGTTTTTT. The V and J genes are TRBV12-3 or TRBV12-4 and TRBJ2-2, with no clear D. There are 13 residues in the CDR3. The germline V and J ends were trimmed by 5 bases and 5 bases, with 9 bases remaining between them.